The 21 T cell receptor beta chains reported below all come from one sample, sequenced in a study of human T cells and chemical hapten exposure. TCRdb ran MiXCR on the RACE reads and lists one entry per CDR3 protein. The repertoire holds about 270,000 distinct CDR3 sequences, around 7% seen once, with about 1.1% in the top ten. Time point given: pre-sensitization, week 0. Documented treatment: therapeutic diphenylcyclopropenone sensitization with weekly scalp DPC. The source material was whole blood, sampled in connection with sensitization to the hapten diphenylcyclopropenone (DPC). The receptors here all came from a man aged 18-30 years with alopecia areata. Some clones in this sample may be carry-over from other donors' samples.

This chain uses TRBV7-2 with TRBJ1-6, with D tentatively TRBD1 (6 bases). This CDR3 has 18 residues. The V and J ends lost 7 bases and 7 bases respectively, with 26 bases between them. Germline V gene sequence: CDR1 SGHTA, CDR2 FQGNSA. CDR3 in DNA: TGTGCCAGCACCTATCTGGCCCCTCGGGGACACCGAAATTCACCCCTCCACTTT. This sequence encodes CASTYLAPRGHRNSPLHF.

The rearrangement joins TRBV6-2 or TRBV6-3 to TRBJ1-5, with 9 bases matching TRBD1. Germline-derived CDR1 and CDR2 are MNHEY and SVGEGT. With 8 bases clipped from V and 9 bases from J, the junction kept 17 bases outside the gene matches. The CDR3 sequence is 16 residues long. The CDR3 spells CASARSYRGHRAPQHF. The CDR3 coding sequence is TGTGCCAGCGCCCGATCTTACAGGGGGCATAGGGCGCCCCAGCATTTT.

In its sample, this clonotype was seen a few times. The chain has TRBV18 and TRBJ1-5; perhaps TRBD1 as D (6 bases). V was shortened by 2 bases and J by 6 bases, with 14 bases between the two germline ends. This CDR3 has 15 amino acids. Germline V gene lookup returns CDR1 KGHSH and CDR2 LQKENI. The CDR3 sequence is CASSPATGKGQPQHF. CDR3 sequence (DNA): TGTGCCAGCTCACCAGCAACAGGGAAAGGTCAGCCCCAGCATTTT.

This clonotype was seen many times. The V gene is TRBV6-2 or TRBV6-3, the J gene TRBJ2-1, with 11 bases fitting TRBD2. The V segment lost 0 bases and the J segment 9 bases; nucleotides outside the gene matches: 7. CDR3 size: 16 residues. CDR1 is MNHEY and CDR2 is SVGEGT in the germline V gene. The CDR3 DNA follows: TGTGCCAGCAGTTACTCGGAACTAGCGGGGGTCGGTGAGCAGTTCTTC. It encodes CASSYSELAGVGEQFF.

This clonotype appeared many times. This sequence joins TRBV5-6 and TRBJ1-4; D is unresolved. The V gene lost 0 bases and the J gene lost 5 bases, with 17 bases spanning the gap. The CDR3 contains 17 residues. Germline loops: CDR1 SGHDT, CDR2 YYEEEE. This CDR3 reads CASSLVGSLFSNEKLFF. As DNA, the CDR3 is TGTGCCAGCAGCTTGGTTGGCAGCCTTTTCTCGAATGAAAAACTGTTTTTT.

The chain employs TRBV3-1 and TRBJ1-1, with D unclear. CDR3 length equals 14 residues. Trimming left V 3 bases short and J 3 bases short, with 11 bases between. Germline-derived CDR1 and CDR2 are LGHDT and YNNKEL (reference sequence). The CDR3 sequence is CASSQNKRDTEAFF. The CDR3 coding sequence is TGTGCCAGCAGCCAGAACAAGAGGGACACTGAAGCTTTCTTT. The variable domain in full, completed from reference TRBV3-1 and TRBJ1-1, reads DTAVSQTPKYLVTQMGNDKSIKCEQNLGHDTMYWYKQDSKKFLKIMFSYNNKELIINETVPNRFSPKSPDKAHLNLHINSLELGDSAVYFCASSQNKRDTEAFFGQGTRLTVV.

This chain links TRBV5-6 with TRBJ1-1; D may be TRBD1 (5 bases). The CDR3 consists of 14 residues. Germline V gene lookup returns CDR1 SGHDT and CDR2 YYEEEE. The V end was cut by 6 bases, the J end by 0 bases, with 12 bases between. CDR3 nucleotide sequence: TGTGCCAGCACCGGGGCGGAGATGAACACTGAAGCTTTCTTT. Amino acid sequence: CASTGAEMNTEAFF. Filled out from reference TRBV5-6 and TRBJ1-1, the complete variable domain reads DAGVTQSPTHLIKTRGQQVTLRCSPKSGHDTVSWYQQALGQGPQFIFQYYEEEERQRGNFPDRFSGHQFPNYSSELNVNALLLGDSALYLCASTGAEMNTEAFFGQGTRLTVV.

A few counts support this clonotype. The rearrangement joins TRBV6-2 or TRBV6-3 to TRBJ2-3; D call uncertain. The germline gives CDR1 MNHEY, CDR2 SVGEGT. The CDR3 has 11 residues. V dropped 8 bases and J dropped 6 bases, with 9 bases sitting between them. This CDR3 reads CASGFGDTQYF. The CDR3 DNA reads TGTGCCAGCGGGTTCGGGGATACGCAGTATTTT.

This clonotype has only a few counts. The chain joins TRBV6-6 to TRBJ1-4, with no clear D. Germline V gene data show CDR1 as MNHNY and CDR2 as SVGAGI (reference sequence). The V gene lost 6 bases and the J gene lost 8 bases, with 22 bases spanning the gap. The CDR3 covers 16 residues. In nucleotides, the CDR3 is TGTGCCAGCAGCCATCTCGGCAGACCCGACTTAGAAAAACTGTTTTTT. It codes for CASSHLGRPDLEKLFF.

The V call is TRBV7-8, the J call TRBJ2-2, with D maybe TRBD1 (6 bases). Germline CDR1 is SGHVS and CDR2 is FQNEAQ. This CDR3 region has 15 residues. Trimming stripped 2 bases from V and 1 base from J, with 8 bases between. CDR3 sequence reads: CASSLIRGNTGELFF. The CDR3 DNA is TGTGCCAGCAGCTTAATCAGGGGGAACACCGGGGAGCTGTTTTTT.

In its sample, this clonotype was seen a few times. V and J are TRBV12-3 or TRBV12-4 and TRBJ2-7, with a weak D call TRBD2 (7 bases). The CDR3 contains 15 residues. V lost 3 bases and J 6 bases, leaving 18 bases between the germline ends. The DNA of the CDR3 is TGTGCCAGCAGTTTGGGGTCCTGGGGGGGCAGCGAGCAGTACTTC. Amino acids: CASSLGSWGGSEQYF.

The gene calls are TRBV7-9 and TRBJ2-3, with 10 bases fitting TRBD1. The junction had 4 bases not matched to a gene; V was cut back by 4 bases and J by 0 bases. Germline CDR1 SEHNR, CDR2 FQNEAQ (reference sequence). The CDR3 runs to 16 residues. Here the CDR3 DNA reads TGTGCCAGCAGCTGGACAGGGGGGACTAGCACAGATACGCAGTATTTT. Its translation is CASSWTGGTSTDTQYF.

CDR3 DNA sequence: TGTGCCAGCAGCGCCAGCCCTCCAAGGGGTGGTGGCTACACCTTC. Its protein is CASSASPPRGGGYTF. The V gene is TRBV4-2, the J gene TRBJ1-2; possibly TRBD1 for D (5 bases). CDR3 length: 15 amino acids. Germline V gene sequence: CDR1 LGHNA, CDR2 YNFKEQ. The ends were cut back, 5 bases at V and 7 bases at J, with 20 bases in the middle.

This chain connects TRBV11-2 to TRBJ1-4; the D gene is possibly TRBD1 (5 bases). Trimming removed 2 bases at V and 8 bases at J, with 12 bases between. The CDR3 extends over 14 amino acids. Germline V lookup: CDR1 SGHAT, CDR2 FQNNGV. The CDR3 region is CASSLRQSDEKLFF. The CDR3 DNA reads TGTGCCAGCAGCTTACGACAGTCTGACGAAAAACTGTTTTTT.

The CDR3 DNA reads as TGTGCCAGCAGCCAATGGACACAACCGTACAATGAGCAGTTCTTC. Amino acids: CASSQWTQPYNEQFF. J is TRBJ2-1 and V is TRBV11-1, with D tentatively TRBD1 (5 bases). The CDR3 loop spans 15 amino acids. The V end was cut by 5 bases, the J end by 4 bases, with 15 bases between. The germline gives CDR1 SGHAT, CDR2 FQDESV (reference sequence).

This clonotype was recorded many times. The chain carries TRBV5-1 and TRBJ1-1; weak D call: TRBD1 (5 bases). V lost 1 base, J lost 5 bases, and 12 bases lay in between. The CDR3 has 14 residues. Per germline, CDR1 SGHRS and CDR2 YFSETQ. CDR3 in amino acids: CASSLTTEGTEAFF. CDR3 DNA: TGCGCCAGCAGCTTGACAACGGAGGGGACTGAAGCTTTCTTT.

V usage is TRBV20-1 and J usage is TRBJ2-1; tentative D call: TRBD1 (6 bases). Trimming pared 0 bases from V and 6 bases from J, leaving 15 bases between. This CDR3 has 15 residues. The germline CDR1 and CDR2 sequences are DFQATT and SNEGSKA (reference sequence). This CDR3 is CSARESRGIFNEQFF. CDR3 coding DNA: TGCAGTGCTAGAGAATCAAGGGGGATCTTCAATGAGCAGTTCTTC.

The V and J genes are TRBV5-8 and TRBJ1-5; D is perhaps TRBD1 (6 bases). This CDR3 has 12 residues. CDR1 is SGHTS and CDR2 is YDEGEE in the germline V gene. Trimming took off 4 bases at V and 7 bases at J, with 9 bases between the two ends. The CDR3 DNA reads TGTGCCAGCAGCCACAGGGAGCAGCCCCAGCATTTT. Protein sequence: CASSHREQPQHF.

This clonotype was counted many times. The gene calls are TRBV5-6 and TRBJ1-5; no definite D call. The CDR3 consists of 12 residues. The germline V gene encodes CDR1 SGHDT and CDR2 YYEEEE. Trimming cost V 1 base and J 6 bases, with 5 bases left between them. As DNA, the CDR3 is TGTGCCAGCAGCTTGTTTACTCAGCCCCAGCATTTT. Translated: CASSLFTQPQHF. The variable domain in full, with the rest retrieved from reference TRBV5-6 and TRBJ1-5, is DAGVTQSPTHLIKTRGQQVTLRCSPKSGHDTVSWYQQALGQGPQFIFQYYEEEERQRGNFPDRFSGHQFPNYSSELNVNALLLGDSALYLCASSLFTQPQHFGDGTRLSIL.

This chain uses TRBV6-1 with TRBJ1-1; 8 nucleotides agree with TRBD1. Germline V gene data show CDR1 as MNHNS and CDR2 as SASEGT. V shed 3 bases and J 1 base; nucleotides not matched to a gene: 1. The CDR3 runs to 14 residues. The CDR3 spells CASSEGQENTEAFF. Here the CDR3 DNA reads TGTGCCAGCAGTGAGGGACAGGAGAACACTGAAGCTTTCTTT.

The table lists this clonotype with a few counts. This chain links TRBV20-1 with TRBJ2-1, with TRBD2 identical over 13 bases. V lost 6 bases and J lost 8; bases outside the gene matches: 10. This CDR3 spans 15 amino acids. The germline V gene has CDR1 DFQATT and CDR2 SNEGSKA (reference sequence). The CDR3 protein is CSAPLLAGGLDEQFF. The CDR3 DNA is TGCAGTGCCCCCCTACTAGCGGGGGGGCTTGATGAGCAGTTCTTC.